These 27 T cell receptor beta chains share one sample of origin, sequenced in a study of cytomegalovirus exposure and HLA in healthy donors. Data came from immunoSEQ multiplex PCR; TCRdb stores just in-frame clones and leaves some out. Of around 70,000 clones listed, 94% are singletons. Sequenced sample: PBMCs. The source of these receptors is a young man in good health and CMV-seropositive.

The chain employs TRBV10-2 and TRBJ2-3; D is unclear. Germline V gene sequence: CDR1 WSHSY, CDR2 SAAADI. The CDR3 totals 11 residues. Between the trimmed V and J ends, which lost 3 bases and 8 bases, there was a span of 6 bases. CDR3 sequence reads: CASSDPRTQYF. The CDR3 nucleotides read TGCGCCAGCAGTGACCCGCGTACGCAGTATTTT.

This chain connects TRBV11-3 to TRBJ2-7; TRBD2 is a possible D gene (6 bases). V lost 5 bases, J lost 4 bases, and 18 bases lay in between. Germline CDR1 SGHNT, CDR2 YENEEA. The length of the CDR3 is 15 residues. The CDR3 nucleotides are TGTGCCAGCAGCCCAGGTCTAGCGAAATTGTACGAGCAGTACTTC. This encodes CASSPGLAKLYEQYF.

The gene calls are TRBV28 and TRBJ2-5; D remains ambiguous. Per the germline V gene, CDR1 is MDHEN and CDR2 is SYDVKM. The V end lost 4 bases, the J end lost 1 base, and 10 bases lay between the germline ends. There are 14 residues in the CDR3. The CDR3 is CASSSQALQETQYF. CDR3 bases: TGTGCCAGCAGTTCCCAGGCGCTCCAAGAGACCCAGTACTTC.

The chain uses TRBV5-8 and TRBJ2-5; D is unclear. Germline CDR1 reads SGHTS; CDR2 reads YDEGEE. The CDR3 runs to 13 residues. V shed 4 bases and J shed 6 bases, with 13 bases lying between them. The CDR3 spells CASSPSRDKTQYF. DNA for the CDR3: TGTGCCAGCAGCCCCTCAAGAGATAAGACCCAGTACTTC.

In DNA form, the CDR3 reads TGCGCCAGCAGCTTGTTGTCTAGCGGGGAGGGGGAGGAGTTCTTC. The encoded protein is CASSLLSSGEGEEFF. The V and J genes are TRBV5-1 and TRBJ2-1; 9 bases fit TRBD2. The J segment lost 14 bases and the V segment lost 1 base, leaving 13 bases of the junction unmatched. The CDR3 extends over 15 amino acids. Germline V gives CDR1 SGHRS, CDR2 YFSETQ.

CDR3 nucleotide sequence: TGTGCCAGCAGTGCCCAGGGAATAGGCTACAATGAGCAGTTCTTC. Translating it yields CASSAQGIGYNEQFF. This rearrangement joins TRBV6-5 to TRBJ2-1; weak D call: TRBD1 (5 bases). Germline V gene lookup returns CDR1 MNHEY and CDR2 SVGAGI. V was trimmed by 5 bases and J by 3 bases, leaving 14 bases between them. This CDR3 is 15 amino acids long.

The chain recombines TRBV6-5 with TRBJ2-3; D is possibly TRBD1 (6 bases). V shed 6 bases and J shed 1 base, with 14 bases lying between them. This CDR3 comprises 15 residues. The germline V gene has CDR1 MNHEY and CDR2 SVGAGI. CDR3 in amino acids: CASRSRGLRTDTQYF. The CDR3, as DNA: TGTGCCAGCAGGTCCAGGGGCCTGCGCACAGATACGCAGTATTTT.

This chain uses TRBV5-8 with TRBJ2-3; no clear D. V lost 3 bases, J lost 2 bases, and 10 bases lay in between. Germline V gives CDR1 SGHTS, CDR2 YDEGEE. This CDR3 region has 14 residues. In nucleotides, the CDR3 is TGTGCCAGCAGCTCGCAGGTTTCCACAGATACGCAGTATTTT. Translating it yields CASSSQVSTDTQYF. Based on the CDR3 plus reference TRBV5-8 and TRBJ2-3, the full variable domain is EAGVTQSPTHLIKTRGQQATLRCSPISGHTSVYWYQQALGLGLQFLLWYDEGEERNRGNFPPRFSGRQFPNYSSELNVNALELEDSALYLCASSSQVSTDTQYFGPGTRLTVL.

This clone was found once. V and J are TRBV28 and TRBJ1-3; D is ambiguous. This CDR3 is 13 amino acids long. The V and J ends lost 8 bases and 4 bases respectively, with 12 bases between them. Per the germline V gene, CDR1 is MDHEN and CDR2 is SYDVKM. In DNA form, the CDR3 reads TGTGCCAGCTACGAACGGAGCGGAAACACCATATATTTT. Protein product: CASYERSGNTIYF.

The V and J genes are TRBV6-6 and TRBJ1-2, with TRBD1 matching 10 bases. The CDR3 is 14 residues long. With V trimmed by 7 bases and J by 8 bases, 10 bases remained unmatched. The V gene's germline CDR1 is MNHNY and CDR2 SVGAGI (reference sequence). The CDR3 nucleotides are TGTGCCAGCAACCGAGACAGGGGGCAGGAGGGCTACACCTTC. Translating it yields CASNRDRGQEGYTF.

The chain couples TRBV5-1 to TRBJ2-7; TRBD2 might be the D (5 bases). CDR1 and CDR2 (germline): SGHRS, YFSETQ. The CDR3 totals 15 residues. Trimming left V 5 bases short and J 0 bases short, with 15 bases between. CDR3 region: CASRGGLTGSYEQYF. The DNA for the CDR3 is TGCGCCAGCAGAGGCGGGCTTACCGGCTCCTACGAGCAGTACTTC.

The V and J genes are TRBV18 and TRBJ1-2; D possibly corresponds to TRBD1 (5 bases). The length of the CDR3 is 13 residues. Between the trimmed V and J ends, which lost 6 bases and 4 bases, there was a span of 12 bases. CDR1 and CDR2 from the germline V gene are KGHSH and LQKENI. CDR3 residues: CASSEDSIYGYTF. The CDR3 DNA reads as TGTGCCAGCTCTGAAGACAGTATCTATGGCTACACCTTC.

The genes are TRBV5-6 and TRBJ2-1; D call uncertain. From germline, CDR1 is SGHDT and CDR2 YYEEEE. V was pared by 1 base and J by 4 bases, with 9 bases between. The CDR3 spans 14 residues. The CDR3 sequence: CASSLWHSYNEQFF. The CDR3 coding sequence is TGTGCCAGCAGCTTGTGGCACAGTTACAATGAGCAGTTCTTC.

The chain joins TRBV11-3 to TRBJ2-3; 7 nucleotides agree with TRBD1. J lost 1 base, V lost 8 bases, and 3 bases had no gene match. The V gene's germline CDR1 is SGHNT and CDR2 YENEEA. This CDR3 region has 13 residues. The CDR3, as DNA: TGTGCCAGCCTTACAGGGGGCACAGATACGCAGTATTTT. Its protein is CASLTGGTDTQYF.

This sequence joins TRBV28 and TRBJ2-5; a possible D gene is TRBD2 (6 bases). V gave up 3 bases and J gave up 9 bases, with 14 bases separating them. In germline, CDR1 is MDHEN, CDR2 SYDVKM. This CDR3 is built from 13 residues. DNA for the CDR3: TGTGCCAGCAGTTTTGGAGCATCGGGGGCCCAGTACTTC. This encodes CASSFGASGAQYF.

The rearrangement links TRBV28 to TRBJ2-7, with 10 nucleotides matching TRBD2. Trimming at V came to 1 base and at J to 6 bases, leaving 12 bases not matched to a gene. Germline CDR1 is MDHEN and CDR2 is SYDVKM. The CDR3 spans 17 residues. CDR3: CASSLLVLAGEGTEQYF. CDR3 DNA: TGTGCCAGCAGTTTATTAGTCCTAGCGGGAGAAGGGACCGAGCAGTACTTC.

The rearrangement uses TRBV15 and TRBJ2-1, with D maybe TRBD2 (6 bases). The CDR3 contains 15 residues. V lost 0 bases, J lost 8 bases, and 14 bases lay in between. Germline CDR1 LNHNV, CDR2 YYDKDF (reference sequence). CDR3 in amino acids: CATSRDHGSQDEQFF. The CDR3, as DNA: TGTGCCACCAGCAGAGATCACGGGAGTCAGGATGAGCAGTTCTTC.

In this sample, this clone turned up a few times. The chain recombines TRBV9 with TRBJ1-2; 7 nucleotides agree with TRBD1. Germline V gene lookup returns CDR1 SGDLS and CDR2 YYNGEE. The CDR3 loop spans 15 amino acids. V shed 4 bases and J 4 bases; nucleotides not matched to a gene: 10. The CDR3 coding sequence is TGTGCCAGCAGCCCGCGGGACAGTCACATCTATGGCTACACCTTC. Protein product: CASSPRDSHIYGYTF.

The chain carries TRBV28 and TRBJ2-1; D unclear. With 3 bases removed from V and 4 bases from J, the gap between germline ends came to 16 bases. Germline V CDR1 and CDR2: MDHEN, SYDVKM. The CDR3 runs 16 residues. The CDR3 nucleotides read TGTGCCAGCAGTTTTCTGTCGGTCGAGTCATACAATGAGCAGTTCTTC. It codes for CASSFLSVESYNEQFF.

The V and J genes are TRBV7-8 and TRBJ2-7; 9 bases align to TRBD2. V gave up 4 bases and J gave up 2 bases; unmatched junction bases: 6. Per germline, CDR1 SGHVS and CDR2 FQNEAQ. The CDR3 spans 15 residues. The CDR3: CASSSGLARTYEQYF. CDR3 nucleotides: TGTGCCAGCAGCTCTGGACTAGCGAGGACCTACGAGCAGTACTTC.

In its sample, this clone was seen once. CDR3 bases: TGTGCCAGCCTCCTTACAGGGGGCAAGTACGAGCAGTACTTC. This encodes CASLLTGGKYEQYF. The chain employs TRBV6-5 and TRBJ2-7; TRBD1 agrees at 9 bases. CDR3 size: 14 residues. Germline V lookup: CDR1 MNHEY, CDR2 SVGAGI. Trimming cost V 8 bases and J 4 bases; bases outside gene matches: 9.

This chain uses TRBV12-5 with TRBJ2-3, with 9 bases fitting TRBD2. With 6 bases clipped from V and 3 bases from J, the junction kept 4 bases outside the gene matches. This CDR3 spans 14 amino acids. Germline CDR1 is LGHNT and CDR2 is FRNRAP. CDR3 nucleotide sequence: TGTGCTAGTGGACCCGGACTAGCGACAGATACGCAGTATTTT. Amino acid sequence: CASGPGLATDTQYF.

V is TRBV12-5 and J is TRBJ2-5, with D perhaps TRBD1 (5 bases). V lost 2 bases and J 7 bases, leaving 17 bases between the germline ends. Germline CDR1 reads LGHNT; CDR2 reads FRNRAP. This CDR3 has 15 residues. CDR3: CASGLLYRGRRTQYF. The DNA of the CDR3 is TGTGCTAGTGGTTTGCTCTATAGGGGCCGGAGGACCCAGTACTTC.

The chain couples TRBV30 to TRBJ1-2; TRBD1 is a possible D gene (6 bases). The CDR3 consists of 13 residues. Germline assignment: CDR1 GTSNPN and CDR2 SVGIG (reference sequence). The V gene lost 3 bases and the J gene lost 6 bases, with 14 bases spanning the gap. The CDR3, as DNA: TGTGCCTGGAGAACGCCAGGGGCCGATGGCTACACCTTC. Translated, it gives CAWRTPGADGYTF.

This chain connects TRBV6-5 to TRBJ2-1; 7 positions match TRBD1. Germline V gene sequence: CDR1 MNHEY, CDR2 SVGAGI. The CDR3 contains 14 residues. Trimming took 7 bases from V and 0 from J; bases not matched to a gene: 3. The CDR3 sequence is CASTRTGSYNEQFF. DNA for the CDR3: TGTGCCAGCACCAGGACAGGCTCCTACAATGAGCAGTTCTTC.

The rearrangement joins TRBV28 to TRBJ2-3, with D perhaps matching TRBD2 (5 bases). Trimming took 7 bases from V and 6 from J, leaving 20 bases between them. The CDR3 is 15 amino acids. Germline CDR1 MDHEN, CDR2 SYDVKM. CDR3 amino acids: CASTPARVIGDTQYF. CDR3 nucleotides: TGTGCCAGCACACCGGCGAGGGTCATTGGTGATACGCAGTATTTT. Together with reference TRBV28 and TRBJ2-3, the CDR3 gives the full variable domain: DVKVTQSSRYLVKRTGEKVFLECVQDMDHENMFWYRQDPGLGLRLIYFSYDVKMKEKGDIPEGYSVSREKKERFSLILESASTNQTSMYLCASTPARVIGDTQYFGPGTRLTVL.

This chain links TRBV30 with TRBJ1-5; 7 positions match TRBD1. The junction had 13 bases not matched to a gene; V was cut back by 2 bases and J by 0 bases. The CDR3 runs 18 residues. From germline, CDR1 is GTSNPN and CDR2 SVGIG (reference sequence). CDR3 DNA: TGTGCCTGGAGTACTAGACAGGGTGGGGGACATAGCAATCAGCCCCAGCATTTT. Amino acid sequence: CAWSTRQGGGHSNQPQHF.